This entry lists 2 T cell receptor beta chains sequenced from one sample in a study of blood T cell repertoires in COVID-19. The table came from immunoSEQ multiplex PCR; TCRdb's copy has only in-frame clones and leaves some out. Of roughly 250,000 clones listed, nearly 85% are singletons. Sequenced material: peripheral blood. The receptor source for this set is a human donor in a cohort sampled during active COVID-19.

The rearrangement uses TRBV5-1 and TRBJ2-1; D is possibly TRBD2 (5 bases). The CDR3 covers 13 residues. Trimming stripped 6 bases from V and 9 bases from J, with 16 bases between. Germline V gene sequence: CDR1 SGHRS, CDR2 YFSETQ. This chain's CDR3 is CASTPTSDGEQFF. CDR3 nucleotide sequence: TGCGCCAGCACCCCTACTAGTGATGGTGAGCAGTTCTTC.

This chain joins TRBV12-5 and TRBJ2-3; 7 positions agree with TRBD2. CDR1 is LGHNT and CDR2 is FRNRAP in the germline V gene. The CDR3 covers 15 residues. The V and J ends lost 6 bases and 0 bases, in that order; junction bases with no gene match: 6. This chain's CDR3 is CASGNRGVSTDTQYF. The CDR3 coding sequence is TGTGCTAGTGGGAACCGGGGGGTTAGCACAGATACGCAGTATTTT. Full variable domain (outside the CDR3, taken from reference TRBV12-5 and TRBJ2-3): DARVTQTPRHKVTEMGQEVTMRCQPILGHNTVFWYRQTMMQGLELLAYFRNRAPLDDSGMPKDRFSAEMPDATLATLKIQPSEPRDSAVYFCASGNRGVSTDTQYFGPGTRLTVL.